This entry lists 31 T cell receptor beta chains sequenced from one sample in a study of identical twins' blood T cells. One entry per CDR3 protein results from TCRdb running MiXCR on the 5' RACE reads. The table lists roughly 380,000 distinct CDR3 sequences, about 28% of them singletons. The source material was PBMCs. These receptors were taken from a woman aged 18-55 years in good health.

V gene TRBV18 combines with J gene TRBJ2-2, with TRBD2 identical over 7 bases. The J segment lost 4 bases and the V segment lost 2 bases, leaving 7 bases of the junction unmatched. CDR1 is KGHSH and CDR2 is LQKENI in the germline V gene. This CDR3 contains 16 residues. The CDR3 spells CASSPTTGGTTGELFF. The CDR3 DNA sequence: TGTGCCAGCTCACCAACGACGGGAGGCACCACCGGGGAGCTGTTTTTT.

The V gene is TRBV7-8, the J gene TRBJ1-1; D uncertain. Germline-derived CDR1 and CDR2 are SGHVS and FQNEAQ. CDR3 length: 11 amino acids. Trimming took off 11 bases at V and 7 bases at J, with 14 bases between the two ends. CDR3 DNA sequence: TGTGCCTCCGTGGACGGCCTTGAAGCTTTCTTT. This gives the protein CASVDGLEAFF.

Many counts were recorded for this clonotype. The rearrangement joins TRBV12-3 or TRBV12-4 to TRBJ1-5, with D hard to call. The CDR3 extends over 14 amino acids. Trimming shortened V by 2 bases and J by 1 base, and 6 bases separated the two germline ends. The CDR3 is CASSLKASNQPQHF. CDR3 DNA: TGTGCCAGCAGTTTAAAGGCAAGCAATCAGCCCCAGCATTTT.

This clonotype was observed a single time. The chain uses TRBV6-4 and TRBJ2-2; D gene ambiguous. Germline V lookup: CDR1 MRHNA, CDR2 SNTAGT. This CDR3 comprises 14 residues. V was clipped by 2 bases and J by 5 bases, with 9 bases between them. The CDR3 reads CASSDQPFTGELFF. The CDR3 region has the DNA TGTGCCAGCAGTGACCAACCATTTACCGGGGAGCTGTTTTTT.

This clonotype was counted only a few times. CDR3 amino acids: CASSHRQDYTDTQYF. The DNA for the CDR3 is TGTGCCAGCAGCCATCGACAGGACTACACAGATACGCAGTATTTT. This chain joins TRBV11-2 and TRBJ2-3, with D tentatively TRBD1 or TRBD2 (6 bases each). V was cut by 5 bases and J by 2 bases, with 14 bases left in between. The CDR3 is 15 residues long. CDR1 and CDR2 from the germline V gene are SGHAT and FQNNGV.

The rearrangement joins TRBV20-1 to TRBJ2-1, with 7 bases that match TRBD2. The CDR3 totals 16 residues. The junction had 13 bases not matched to a gene; V was cut back by 5 bases and J by 3 bases. Germline V CDR1 and CDR2: DFQATT, SNEGSKA (reference sequence). The CDR3 sequence is CSAGALTSNFYNEQFF. Here the CDR3 DNA reads TGCAGTGCTGGGGCCTTGACTAGCAACTTCTACAATGAGCAGTTCTTC.

This clonotype showed up many times. The chain couples TRBV29-1 to TRBJ1-2, with D unclear. The CDR3 is made up of 14 amino acids. From germline, CDR1 is SQVTM and CDR2 ANQGSEA. The germline V and J ends were trimmed by 1 base and 4 bases, with 13 bases remaining between them. The CDR3 sequence: CSVEVPGPIYGYTF. CDR3 nucleotides: TGCAGCGTTGAAGTGCCCGGACCTATCTATGGCTACACCTTC. The full variable domain, its missing parts supplied by reference TRBV29-1 and TRBJ1-2, is SAVISQKPSRDICQRGTSLTIQCQVDSQVTMMFWYRQQPGQSLTLIATANQGSEATYESGFVIDKFPISRPNLTFSTLTVSNMSPEDSSIYLCSVEVPGPIYGYTFGSGTRLTVV.

The genes are TRBV10-3 and TRBJ1-2; TRBD1 might be the D (5 bases). The CDR3 covers 13 residues. Germline loops: CDR1 ENHRY, CDR2 SYGVKD. Trimming pared 11 bases from V and 2 bases from J, leaving 15 bases between. The CDR3 protein is CASARGTNYGYTF. In nucleotides, the CDR3 is TGTGCCTCTGCGAGAGGGACCAACTATGGCTACACCTTC.

In its sample, this clonotype was seen once. The chain employs TRBV7-9 and TRBJ2-7; weak D call: TRBD2 (5 bases). Germline values: CDR1 SEHNR, CDR2 FQNEAQ (reference sequence). Trimming took 5 bases from V and 7 from J, leaving 12 bases between them. This CDR3 has 12 residues. CDR3 loop: CASSLMTGEQYF. The CDR3 coding sequence is TGTGCCAGCAGCCTGATGACGGGGGAGCAGTACTTC.

This clonotype was seen repeatedly, ten times or more. This chain joins TRBV7-6 and TRBJ1-5; D is possibly TRBD1 (5 bases). With 1 base removed from V and 7 bases from J, the gap between germline ends came to 11 bases. This CDR3 is 14 amino acids long. Germline V gene lookup returns CDR1 SGHVS and CDR2 FNYEAQ. The CDR3 bases are TGTGCCAGCAGCTTAGGGGGCGCCGTCCAGCCCCAGCATTTT. Translating gives CASSLGGAVQPQHF.

This clonotype came up a few times. This sequence joins TRBV21-1 and TRBJ2-3; the table's D call TRBD1 went unverified against the DNA. TRBV21-1 is noted as a pseudogene. The CDR3 has 13 amino acids. The CDR3 DNA is TGTGCCAGATTCGGACCCCTCAGGGATACGCAGTATTTT. Protein sequence: CARFGPLRDTQYF.

On this clonotype itself: At one boundary the junction diverges from the germline segment, which might be a read error. This chain connects TRBV20-1 to TRBJ1-4; no firm D call. CDR1 and CDR2 from the germline V gene are DFQATT and SNEGSKA (reference sequence). This CDR3 contains 13 residues. The CDR3: CSDNQMNNEKLLF. The CDR3 DNA follows: TGCAGTGACAATCAAATGAACAATGAAAAACTGCTTTTT.

This clonotype was found a few times. V and J are TRBV3-1 and TRBJ2-5; D gene ambiguous. Trimming took off 1 base at V and 2 bases at J, with 11 bases between the two ends. Germline V CDR1 and CDR2: LGHDT, YNNKEL (reference sequence). The length of the CDR3 is 15 residues. In nucleotides, the CDR3 is TGTGCCAGCAGCCAAGGAAGCGTACCTCAAGAGACCCAGTACTTC. Amino acids: CASSQGSVPQETQYF.

CDR3 in DNA: TGTGCCAGCAGCTTAGAGCAGGAGTACACTGAAGCTTTCTTT. It codes for CASSLEQEYTEAFF. The rearrangement joins TRBV7-9 to TRBJ1-1; D is undetermined. This CDR3 region has 14 residues. The V gene lost 1 base and the J gene lost 3 bases, with 9 bases spanning the gap. Per the germline V gene, CDR1 is SEHNR and CDR2 is FQNEAQ (reference sequence). The full variable domain, in which reference TRBV7-9 and TRBJ1-1 provide the parts outside the CDR3, is DTGVSQNPRHKITKRGQNVTFRCDPISEHNRLYWYRQTLGQGPEFLTYFQNEAQLEKSRLLSDRFSAERPKGSFSTLEIQRTEQGDSAMYLCASSLEQEYTEAFFGQGTRLTVV.

J is TRBJ2-3 and V is TRBV7-2; 11 nucleotides match TRBD2. CDR1 and CDR2 from the germline V gene are SGHTA and FQGNSA. Unmatched junction bases numbered 3, after V lost 3 bases and J lost 4 bases. The CDR3 runs to 15 residues. CDR3: CASSFTSGSSDTQYF. The CDR3 DNA sequence: TGTGCCAGCAGCTTCACTAGCGGGAGCTCAGATACGCAGTATTTT.

This clonotype was counted many times. An end of the junction differs from the germline gene, which may be a read error. The chain links TRBV20-1 to TRBJ1-2; 7 nucleotides match TRBD1. The germline gives CDR1 DFQATT, CDR2 SNEGSKA (reference sequence). This CDR3 is built from 11 residues. The CDR3 is CSASAGDSFSF. In nucleotides, the CDR3 is TGCAGTGCTTCGGCCGGGGACAGCTTTTCCTTC.

The chain couples TRBV4-2 to TRBJ2-7; maybe TRBD2 (6 bases). Germline V gene sequence: CDR1 LGHNA, CDR2 YNFKEQ. The CDR3 consists of 15 residues. Trimming took 4 bases from V and 3 from J, leaving 16 bases between them. CDR3 amino acids: CASSPHPSAGYEQYF. The CDR3 DNA sequence: TGTGCCAGCAGCCCCCACCCTTCAGCGGGCTACGAGCAGTACTTC.

Regarding this clonotype: The junction and the germline gene differ at one end; a read error may be behind it. The V and J genes are TRBV9 and TRBJ1-3; 7 bases line up with TRBD1. The CDR3 has 15 residues. Germline V CDR1 and CDR2: SGDLS, YYNGEE. The CDR3 sequence: CASSVTGDSGSTIYF. The CDR3 nucleotides read TGTGCCAGCAGCGTCACAGGGGACTCTGGAAGCACCATATATTTT.

This clonotype occurred a few times. V and J are TRBV5-1 and TRBJ1-6; no reliable D call. V was trimmed by 3 bases and J by 7 bases, leaving 14 bases between them. This CDR3 region has 15 residues. CDR1 SGHRS and CDR2 YFSETQ come from the germline V gene. In nucleotides, the CDR3 is TGCGCCAGCAGCTCTACCGGGCCTCAGAATTCACCCCTCCACTTT. It encodes CASSSTGPQNSPLHF.

The rearrangement links TRBV6-6 to TRBJ2-3; 9 nucleotides match TRBD2. The V segment lost 5 bases and the J segment 2 bases; nucleotides outside the gene matches: 2. The germline V gene has CDR1 MNHNY and CDR2 SVGAGI (reference sequence). This CDR3 spans 14 amino acids. Written as DNA, the CDR3 is TGTGCCAGCAGTACTAGCGGGTACACAGATACGCAGTATTTT. It yields the protein CASSTSGYTDTQYF.

This clonotype appeared once. A read error is possible here, since a much larger clone lies one base away. Given the absence of the conserved phenylalanine or tryptophan at the CDR3 end, a read error is likely. J is TRBJ2-7 and V is TRBV19; D is uncertain. The germline CDR1 and CDR2 sequences are LNHDA and SQIVND (reference sequence). This CDR3 region has 13 residues. The V gene lost 2 bases and the J gene lost 5 bases, with 10 bases spanning the gap. As DNA, the CDR3 is TGTGCCAGTAGTATATCGAGTGGGAACGAGCAGTACTTG. Residues: CASSISSGNEQYL.

This clonotype was counted between two and nine times. The chain couples TRBV7-8 to TRBJ2-4; 8 bases align to TRBD2. After removal of 6 bases from V and 6 bases from J, the junction contained 19 bases not matched to a gene. The CDR3 totals 18 residues. Germline V gives CDR1 SGHVS, CDR2 FQNEAQ. The CDR3 DNA is TGTGCCAGCAGTAAAATACGAACCGGGACTAGTAGGGGAAACATTCAGTACTTC. It encodes CASSKIRTGTSRGNIQYF.

V usage is TRBV2 and J usage is TRBJ1-5, with D unclear. This CDR3 has 14 amino acids. Trimming shortened V by 1 base and J by 3 bases, and 7 bases separated the two germline ends. Per the germline V gene, CDR1 is SNHLY and CDR2 is FYNNEI. CDR3 in DNA: TGTGCCAGCAGTGAAGGACTTAACAATCAGCCCCAGCATTTT. Translating gives CASSEGLNNQPQHF.

This clonotype showed up just a few times. The rearrangement uses TRBV12-3 or TRBV12-4 and TRBJ1-1; the match to TRBD1 covers 7 bases. This CDR3 contains 14 residues. Trimming cost V 5 bases and J 5 bases; bases outside gene matches: 8. In nucleotides, the CDR3 is TGTGCCAGCAGTCTAAATCCAGGGGGAACTGAAGCTTTCTTT. Its translation is CASSLNPGGTEAFF.

In the case of this clonotype: At one end, the junction sequence differs from germline, possibly due to a read error. J is TRBJ2-1 and V is TRBV24-1; 11 positions match TRBD1. The V gene's germline CDR1 is KGHDR and CDR2 SFDVKD. There are 16 residues in the CDR3. The CDR3 region has the DNA TGTGCCACCAGTGACCCCGGACAGGGGGCCCCGCATGAGCGGTTCTTC. Protein product: CATSDPGQGAPHERFF.

This clonotype was seen a handful of times. The chain recombines TRBV2 with TRBJ2-7; D is undetermined. The V end was cut by 6 bases, the J end by 3 bases, with 21 bases between. Germline-derived CDR1 and CDR2 are SNHLY and FYNNEI. CDR3 length equals 16 residues. CDR3 nucleotides: TGTGCCAGCAGAGAATCTACACTCCACACAATCTACGAGCAGTACTTC. It codes for CASRESTLHTIYEQYF. Using reference TRBV2 and TRBJ2-7 for the parts outside the CDR3, the full variable domain is EPEVTQTPSHQVTQMGQEVILRCVPISNHLYFYWYRQILGQKVEFLVSFYNNEISEKSEIFDDQFSVERPDGSNFTLKIRSTKLEDSAMYFCASRESTLHTIYEQYFGPGTRLTVT.

The rearrangement uses TRBV20-1 and TRBJ2-2, with 11 nucleotides matching TRBD2. V shed 6 bases and J 6 bases; nucleotides not matched to a gene: 6. CDR1 and CDR2 (germline): DFQATT, SNEGSKA (reference sequence). The CDR3 extends over 14 amino acids. CDR3 nucleotides: TGCAGTGCCGGGAAACTAGCGGGAGCCGGGGAGCTGTTTTTT. Protein sequence: CSAGKLAGAGELFF.

The chain is built from TRBV27 and TRBJ2-3, with TRBD1 matching over 9 bases. Germline V gene data show CDR1 as MNHEY and CDR2 as SMNVEV (reference sequence). Unmatched junction bases numbered 4, after V lost 8 bases and J lost 1 base. The CDR3 runs to 14 residues. For the CDR3, the DNA is TGTGCCAGCGGGGACAGGGTCGGCACAGATACGCAGTATTTT. Amino acids: CASGDRVGTDTQYF.

This clonotype has more than one count but fewer than ten. V usage is TRBV12-3 or TRBV12-4 and J usage is TRBJ2-4; perhaps TRBD1 as D (6 bases). This CDR3 region has 13 residues. V lost 4 bases and J lost 6, with 10 bases in between. CDR3 region: CASSYSQGNIQYF. The CDR3 DNA reads TGTGCCAGCAGTTACTCACAGGGAAACATTCAGTACTTC.

The CDR3 nucleotides are TGCAGCGTTGGTCTCGGGGGGGCGACCAACACCGGGGAGCTGTTTTTT. Its protein product is CSVGLGGATNTGELFF. This sequence joins TRBV29-1 and TRBJ2-2; 8 bases match TRBD2. The CDR3 covers 16 residues. Germline V gene data show CDR1 as SQVTM and CDR2 as ANQGSEA. V shed 4 bases and J 2 bases; nucleotides not matched to a gene: 9.

J is TRBJ2-1 and V is TRBV20-1, with D perhaps matching TRBD2 (5 bases). The CDR3 covers 12 residues. With 2 bases removed from V and 14 bases from J, the gap between germline ends came to 16 bases. Germline V gene data show CDR1 as DFQATT and CDR2 as SNEGSKA (reference sequence). The CDR3 DNA follows: TGCAGTGCTAGATCTGGACTGCTCCCGGAGTTCTTC. Translation gives CSARSGLLPEFF.